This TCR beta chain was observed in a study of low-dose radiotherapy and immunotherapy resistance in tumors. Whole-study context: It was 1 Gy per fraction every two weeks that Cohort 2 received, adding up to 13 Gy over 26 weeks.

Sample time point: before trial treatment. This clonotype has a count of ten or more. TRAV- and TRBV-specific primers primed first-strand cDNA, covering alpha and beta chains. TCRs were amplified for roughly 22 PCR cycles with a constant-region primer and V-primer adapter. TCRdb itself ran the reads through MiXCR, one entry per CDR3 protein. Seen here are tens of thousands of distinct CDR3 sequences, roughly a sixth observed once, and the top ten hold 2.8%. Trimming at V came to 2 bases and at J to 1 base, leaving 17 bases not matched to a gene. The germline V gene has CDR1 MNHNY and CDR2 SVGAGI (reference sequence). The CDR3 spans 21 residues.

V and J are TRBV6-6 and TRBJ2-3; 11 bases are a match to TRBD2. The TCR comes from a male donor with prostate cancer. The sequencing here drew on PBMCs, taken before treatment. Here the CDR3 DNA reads TGTGCCAGCAGTTACCCGAGACTAGCGGGGAACCTCCCCGGTGGCACAGATACGCAGTATTTT. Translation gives CASSYPRLAGNLPGGTDTQYF.